This T cell receptor beta chain appears in the sequencing data of a study of blood T cell repertoires in COVID-19. Study context: Sources were T cells, B-cell-depleted T cells, or PBMCs; the material itself was cDNA or gDNA.

J lost 3 bases, V lost 6 bases, and 2 bases had no gene match. This CDR3 is 13 amino acids long. TCRdb keeps only in-frame clones here, not all; method: immunoSEQ multiplex PCR. This sample has about 270,000 clones; around 93% occur once, and the top ten carry about 3%. Living in 20 to 30 US areas, the participants were between roughly 18 and 89 years of age. Cohorts were based on clinical histories the participants reported. Shortly before study entry, within 2 weeks, exposed participants had met a COVID-19 case. This clonotype was sampled from a man aged 40-49 years who had been exposed to COVID-19. The V and J genes are TRBV12-3 or TRBV12-4 and TRBJ1-1, with 9 bases matching TRBD1. Material: PBMCs or T cells enriched from blood (not recorded which). The CDR3 DNA sequence: TGTGCCAGCAGGGGACAGGGAGACACTGAAGCTTTCTTT. It is translated as CASRGQGDTEAFF.